One T cell receptor (beta chain) is described in this entry. Source study methods: It was from reference gene primer amplification that nucleated cell counts were estimated. Here immunoSEQ multiplex PCR was the method, and the copy in TCRdb shows in-frame clones only, minus some. V and J calls and clone size are those listed in that table; D and trimming were worked out from the DNA. The sample lists 100,000 to 130,000 clones, 90% to 95% seen once, with roughly 1.2% in the top ten. This CDR3 has 13 residues. Germline CDR1 reads LGHNA; CDR2 reads YSLEER. V lost 1 base and J lost 4, with 7 bases in between. The record originates from a study of blood T cell repertoires in COVID-19. Study-level information: Both acute and convalescent COVID-19 samples were obtained from the United States, Italy and Spain. T cells, B-cell-depleted T cells, or PBMCs supplied cDNA or gDNA.

J is TRBJ1-2 and V is TRBV4-3; tentative D call: TRBD1 (6 bases). Material for sequencing was peripheral blood. This receptor was obtained from a woman under 40 with acute or convalescent COVID-19. The CDR3 region has the DNA TGCGCCAGCAGCCAAGGACAGGTCTATGGCTACACCTTC. Encoded protein: CASSQGQVYGYTF.